This TCR beta chain comes out of a study of CD8 T cells in ankylosing spondylitis. This CDR3 is built from 13 residues. V was cut by 3 bases and J by 5 bases, with 8 bases left in between. TCRdb re-analysed the 5' RACE reads in MiXCR, keeping a single row per CDR3 protein. Among hundreds of thousands of distinct CDR3 sequences, over 9.5% were seen once, and the ten largest hold over 20%. The source is a male donor with ankylosing spondylitis or in good health (not recorded which). Sequenced sample: blood, either unsorted or a sorted T cell fraction (not recorded which). The rearrangement joins TRBV12-3 or TRBV12-4 to TRBJ2-1; D may be TRBD2 (6 bases). The CDR3 loop is CASSLERDNEQFF. As DNA, the CDR3 is TGTGCCAGCAGTTTGGAGCGGGACAATGAGCAGTTCTTC.